This T cell receptor (beta chain) was observed in a study of T cells in Graves' hyperthyroidism and ophthalmopathy. RNA transcripts served as the template for amplifying TCR beta CDR3 regions. First-round RT-PCR with HTBI primers amplified the TCR CDR3 region. TCRdb reanalysed the multiplex PCR reads using MiXCR and keeps one entry per CDR3 protein. This sample has roughly 500,000 distinct CDR3 sequences, with roughly 45% found just once. J was trimmed by 2 bases and V by 3 bases; bases with no gene match: 9. CDR1 KGHDR and CDR2 SFDVKD come from the germline V gene. The CDR3 is made up of 18 amino acids. The table lists this clonotype with many counts.

This receptor was taken from an adult woman with Graves' disease, either hyperthyroidism or ophthalmopathy (not recorded which). V is TRBV24-1 and J is TRBJ2-5; 12 nucleotides match TRBD1. The sample comprised peripheral blood or thyroid tissue (not recorded which). The CDR3 nucleotides read TGTGCCACCAGTGATGTAACCGGGACAGGGGGCGAGCAAGAGACCCAGTACTTC. Translated, it gives CATSDVTGTGGEQETQYF.